The 24 T cell receptor beta chains below come from one sample, sequenced in a study of naive and memory T cell subsets. The beta constant-region primer was an equimolar mix of two oligonucleotides covering TRBC1 and TRBC2. The ligated cDNA underwent four PCR rounds using SP2 and nested alpha and beta constant-region primers. Each CDR3 protein is one row after TCRdb ran MiXCR on the UMI-ligation and nested PCR reads. The data show about 8,000 distinct CDR3 sequences, about 30% seen once. Sequenced input: CD8+ TEMRA cells from blood. Noted subset: effector memory re-expressing CD45RA, CD45RA+ CD27-. The source is a human donor in good health.

In its sample, this clonotype was seen a few times. The chain has TRBV2 and TRBJ2-1, with 12 bases that match TRBD2. The CDR3 is made up of 15 amino acids. V shed 7 bases and J 8 bases; nucleotides not matched to a gene: 9. The germline V gene encodes CDR1 SNHLY and CDR2 FYNNEI. As DNA, the CDR3 is TGTGCCAGCAACGAAGTACTAGCGGGAGGCGATGAGCAGTTCTTC. Translating gives CASNEVLAGGDEQFF.

The chain couples TRBV13 to TRBJ2-3, with D uncertain. The V end lost 3 bases, the J end lost 2 bases, and 9 bases lay between the germline ends. This CDR3 is built from 14 residues. The germline gives CDR1 PRHDT, CDR2 FYEKMQ (reference sequence). CDR3 nucleotides: TGTGCCAGCAGCTTTCCGTCCGACACAGATACGCAGTATTTT. Protein product: CASSFPSDTDTQYF.

The chain couples TRBV3-1 to TRBJ2-7; D possibly corresponds to TRBD2 (7 bases). The CDR3 length is 15 residues. V dropped 5 bases and J dropped 2 bases, with 16 bases sitting between them. In germline, CDR1 is LGHDT, CDR2 YNNKEL (reference sequence). This CDR3 reads CASSGKGGQPYEQYF. For the CDR3, the DNA is TGTGCCAGCAGCGGCAAGGGGGGGCAGCCCTACGAGCAGTACTTC.

The V gene is TRBV29-1, the J gene TRBJ2-5; the D is unclear. The CDR3 sequence is 15 residues long. V was shortened by 0 bases and J by 4 bases, with 15 bases between the two germline ends. Germline V gene lookup returns CDR1 SQVTM and CDR2 ANQGSEA. The CDR3 loop reads CSVEEPRARTETQYF. The CDR3 region has the DNA TGCAGCGTTGAAGAGCCTCGCGCTAGGACAGAGACCCAGTACTTC.

This clonotype was detected only a few times. The gene calls are TRBV4-3 and TRBJ2-7; 8 nucleotides align to TRBD1. Looked up from germline, CDR1 is LGHNA and CDR2 is YSLEER. The ends lost 1 base at V and 2 bases at J; junction bases unmatched: 7. The CDR3 sequence is 16 residues long. The CDR3 DNA reads as TGCGCCAGCAGCCAAGCCGGGACAGGATTAACCTACGAGCAGTACTTC. It codes for CASSQAGTGLTYEQYF.

This chain links TRBV5-4 with TRBJ2-7, with TRBD1 as a possible D gene (5 bases). This CDR3 has 15 residues. Germline lookup yields CDR1 SGHNT and CDR2 YYREEE (reference sequence). Trimming took off 0 bases at V and 0 bases at J, with 10 bases between the two ends. CDR3 bases: TGTGCCAGCAGCTTGGAGGACACTTACTCCTACGAGCAGTACTTC. As protein: CASSLEDTYSYEQYF.

The genes are TRBV2 and TRBJ2-1; 10 positions match TRBD2. The CDR3 sequence is 15 residues long. CDR1 and CDR2 from the germline V gene are SNHLY and FYNNEI. V was pared by 6 bases and J by 5 bases, with 7 bases of the junction left unmatched. The CDR3 is CASSDGLAADNEQFF. CDR3 nucleotides: TGTGCCAGCAGCGATGGACTAGCGGCAGACAATGAGCAGTTCTTC.

V is TRBV9 and J is TRBJ1-2, with D perhaps matching TRBD1 (6 bases). Trimming took off 0 bases at V and 6 bases at J, with 9 bases between the two ends. The CDR3 is 13 residues long. Germline loops: CDR1 SGDLS, CDR2 YYNGEE. CDR3 loop: CASSVARDNGYTF. The CDR3, as DNA: TGTGCCAGCAGCGTAGCCAGGGACAATGGCTACACCTTC.

The chain carries TRBV15 and TRBJ2-1; no firm D call. The CDR3 loop spans 15 amino acids. The ends were cut back, 3 bases at V and 3 bases at J, with 12 bases in the middle. CDR1 and CDR2 from the germline V gene are LNHNV and YYDKDF (reference sequence). The CDR3 sequence is CATSSGAPSYNEQFF. DNA of the CDR3: TGTGCCACCAGCAGCGGAGCCCCTAGCTACAATGAGCAGTTCTTC.

CDR3 sequence (DNA): TGTGCCAGCAGCCAAGCCTCCGACAGGGTCACTGAAGCTTTCTTT. Translation: CASSQASDRVTEAFF. The chain combines TRBV3-1 with TRBJ1-1, with TRBD1 identical over 7 bases. The V gene's germline CDR1 is LGHDT and CDR2 YNNKEL (reference sequence). V was pared by 1 base and J by 4 bases, with 6 bases of the junction left unmatched. This CDR3 is 15 amino acids long.

This clonotype was seen a handful of times. This sequence joins TRBV20-1 and TRBJ2-7, with 9 positions matching TRBD1. Germline V lookup: CDR1 DFQATT, CDR2 SNEGSKA (reference sequence). V shed 0 bases, J shed 2 bases, and the junction held 5 bases outside the gene matches. The CDR3 loop spans 15 amino acids. The CDR3 DNA follows: TGCAGTGCTAGAGATGCGGACAGGGGCGCCTACGAGCAGTACTTC. Protein sequence: CSARDADRGAYEQYF.

This chain links TRBV27 with TRBJ1-1, with D hard to call. The CDR3 is made up of 12 amino acids. Germline values: CDR1 MNHEY, CDR2 SMNVEV (reference sequence). V lost 4 bases and J 5 bases, leaving 8 bases between the germline ends. CDR3 nucleotides: TGTGCCAGCAGTTGGGGAGGGACTGAAGCTTTCTTT. This codes for CASSWGGTEAFF.

The table lists this clonotype with a few counts. The chain employs TRBV18 and TRBJ2-1, with TRBD2 identical over 8 bases. The V and J ends lost 8 bases and 7 bases, in that order; junction bases with no gene match: 13. CDR1 and CDR2 (germline): KGHSH, LQKENI. This CDR3 comprises 15 residues. This CDR3 is CASPHRDSGENEQFF. The CDR3 nucleotides are TGTGCCAGCCCCCATAGGGATAGCGGGGAGAATGAGCAGTTCTTC. The full variable domain, with the rest looked up from reference TRBV18 and TRBJ2-1, is NAGVMQNPRHLVRRRGQEARLRCSPMKGHSHVYWYRQLPEEGLKFMVYLQKENIIDESGMPKERFSAEFPKEGPSILRIQQVVRGDSAAYFCASPHRDSGENEQFFGPGTRLTVL.

The CDR3: CASSFSSGKGQNIQYF. CDR3 sequence (DNA): TGTGCCAGCAGTTTTAGTAGCGGGAAGGGCCAAAACATTCAGTACTTC. The chain couples TRBV27 to TRBJ2-4, with TRBD2 identical over 8 bases. CDR3 length: 16 amino acids. Germline CDR1 and CDR2: MNHEY and SMNVEV (reference sequence). V was clipped by 3 bases and J by 5 bases; unmatched bases: 9.

By share, this clonotype ranks as medium-sized. The chain uses TRBV28 and TRBJ2-5, with TRBD2 as a possible D gene (5 bases). This CDR3 contains 16 residues. Per the germline V gene, CDR1 is MDHEN and CDR2 is SYDVKM. Trimming removed 5 bases at V and 3 bases at J, with 19 bases between. CDR3 amino acids: CASSLREETPKETQYF. The CDR3 DNA follows: TGTGCCAGCAGTCTCCGGGAAGAAACCCCGAAAGAGACCCAGTACTTC.

The CDR3 here is CASSLEGTSSYNSPLHF. In nucleotides, the CDR3 is TGTGCCAGCAGCTTAGAGGGCACGAGCTCCTATAATTCACCCCTCCACTTT. The gene calls are TRBV11-2 and TRBJ1-6, with D hard to call. The CDR3 runs 17 residues. V lost 0 bases, J lost 0 bases, and 9 bases lay in between. In germline, CDR1 is SGHAT, CDR2 FQNNGV.

This clonotype was seen many times. The rearrangement joins TRBV3-1 to TRBJ2-5; tentative D call: TRBD2 (6 bases). The CDR3 is 16 amino acids. Trimming removed 1 base at V and 4 bases at J, with 16 bases between. Germline V gene data show CDR1 as LGHDT and CDR2 as YNNKEL (reference sequence). This chain's CDR3 is CASSQVRGTGSETQYF. The DNA for the CDR3 is TGTGCCAGCAGCCAAGTACGCGGGACGGGATCAGAGACCCAGTACTTC.

The chain has TRBV7-2 and TRBJ1-1; D is undetermined. The CDR3 is 15 amino acids. The V end lost 2 bases, the J end lost 1 base, and 11 bases lay between the germline ends. Per the germline V gene, CDR1 is SGHTA and CDR2 is FQGNSA. This CDR3 is CASSLILGRNTEAFF. CDR3 DNA sequence: TGTGCCAGCAGCTTAATTCTAGGAAGGAACACTGAAGCTTTCTTT.

The CDR3 DNA follows: TGCAGCGTTGATGGGGTAGCGGGAGTCTTGGCAGATACGCAGTATTTT. Residues: CSVDGVAGVLADTQYF. This rearrangement joins TRBV29-1 to TRBJ2-3, with 9 positions matching TRBD2. Germline V gives CDR1 SQVTM, CDR2 ANQGSEA. This CDR3 is built from 16 residues. V was clipped by 3 bases and J by 4 bases; unmatched bases: 11.

This chain links TRBV6-2 or TRBV6-3 with TRBJ2-3, with D unresolved. V lost 2 bases, J lost 2 bases, and 32 bases lay in between. Per the germline V gene, CDR1 is MNHEY and CDR2 is SVGEGT. This CDR3 comprises 22 residues. DNA of the CDR3: TGTGCCAGCAGTTACGATTTGGGATACGTGACGCAGGAGTCGTCCTACACAGATACGCAGTATTTT. It codes for CASSYDLGYVTQESSYTDTQYF.

The chain's CDR3 is CASGGGATYNEQFF. CDR3 DNA: TGTGCCTCCGGCGGGGGGGCCACCTACAATGAGCAGTTCTTC. The genes are TRBV10-3 and TRBJ2-1, with 9 bases aligning to TRBD2. With 11 bases clipped from V and 2 bases from J, the junction kept 7 bases outside the gene matches. Germline CDR1 ENHRY, CDR2 SYGVKD. The CDR3 is 14 amino acids.

CDR3 DNA sequence: TGTGCCAGCAGTTTAGGACAGGGGAATGGGCCTGAGCAGTTCTTC. The encoded protein is CASSLGQGNGPEQFF. The chain carries TRBV28 and TRBJ2-1, with 9 bases matching TRBD1. Trimming at V came to 2 bases and at J to 9 bases, leaving 8 bases not matched to a gene. The CDR3 contains 15 residues. CDR1 is MDHEN and CDR2 is SYDVKM in the germline V gene.

This clonotype was seen a few times. The chain couples TRBV7-9 to TRBJ2-1; no clear D. V shed 7 bases and J shed 10 bases, with 23 bases lying between them. CDR3 length: 15 amino acids. Germline loops: CDR1 SEHNR, CDR2 FQNEAQ (reference sequence). CDR3 sequence (DNA): TGTGCCAGCAACCCGACTGGACCCACCCCGTTGGAGCAGTTCTTC. Amino acids: CASNPTGPTPLEQFF.

The chain is built from TRBV12-3 or TRBV12-4 and TRBJ2-7; D not resolved. The CDR3 loop spans 11 amino acids. V was trimmed by 3 bases and J by 5 bases, leaving 5 bases between them. This chain's CDR3 is CASSFQNEQYF. CDR3 in DNA: TGTGCCAGCAGTTTTCAGAACGAGCAGTACTTC.